This T cell receptor beta chain is drawn from a study of Ad26.COV2.S vaccination and SARS-CoV-2 variants. Study as a whole: Ad26.COV2.S was injected intramuscularly once or twice, 56 days apart.

Notes on the study in general: Responses of spike-specific T cells (both CD8+ and CD4+) reportedly showed substantial breadth after vaccination. Vaccine recipients posted higher spike-specific TCR breadth than their placebo counterparts. Total responses of T cells may have been underestimated by the analyses of TCR breadth and depth.

A note on this clone: The antigen is not known.

Treatment reported: roughly 18 received Ad26.COV2.S at low or high dose, single or two shots; about 5 received placebo; per-sample allocation not given. Day 63 after the first injection of vaccine or placebo was the sampling time. Some clones are missing from TCRdb's copy, which holds only in-frame ones; the method was immunoSEQ multiplex PCR. The sample comprises around 450,000 clones, roughly nine tenths of which are singletons, and 1.5% to 2% rests with the top ten. Sequencing used peripheral blood, obtained in a trial of Ad26.COV2.S vaccine versus placebo. This sequence was found in a person aged 18-60 years who received the Ad26.COV2.S COVID-19 vaccine or a placebo.

The CDR3 DNA reads as TGTGCCAGCAGCGACAAAACGGCGGGCTCGACTGAAGCTTTCTTT. This translates into CASSDKTAGSTEAFF. This chain links TRBV9 with TRBJ1-1; D ambiguous. From germline, CDR1 is SGDLS and CDR2 YYNGEE. Trimming removed 3 bases from V and 5 bases from J, with 17 bases in between. CDR3 size: 15 residues.